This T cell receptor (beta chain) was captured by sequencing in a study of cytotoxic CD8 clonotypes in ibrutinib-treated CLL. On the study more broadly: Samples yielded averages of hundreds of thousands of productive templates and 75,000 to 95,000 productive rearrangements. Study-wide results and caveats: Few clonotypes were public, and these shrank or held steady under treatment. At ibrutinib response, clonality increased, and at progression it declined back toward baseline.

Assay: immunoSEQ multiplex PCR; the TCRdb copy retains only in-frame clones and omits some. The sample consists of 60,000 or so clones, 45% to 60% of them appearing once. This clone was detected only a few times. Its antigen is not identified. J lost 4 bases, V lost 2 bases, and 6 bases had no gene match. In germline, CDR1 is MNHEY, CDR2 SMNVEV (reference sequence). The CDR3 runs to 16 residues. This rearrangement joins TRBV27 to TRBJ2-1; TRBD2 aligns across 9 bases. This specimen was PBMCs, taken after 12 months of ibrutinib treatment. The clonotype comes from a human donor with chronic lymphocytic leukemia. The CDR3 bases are TGTGCCAGCAGTTTAGCGGGGGGGGATTCGTACAATGAGCAGTTCTTC. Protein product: CASSLAGGDSYNEQFF.